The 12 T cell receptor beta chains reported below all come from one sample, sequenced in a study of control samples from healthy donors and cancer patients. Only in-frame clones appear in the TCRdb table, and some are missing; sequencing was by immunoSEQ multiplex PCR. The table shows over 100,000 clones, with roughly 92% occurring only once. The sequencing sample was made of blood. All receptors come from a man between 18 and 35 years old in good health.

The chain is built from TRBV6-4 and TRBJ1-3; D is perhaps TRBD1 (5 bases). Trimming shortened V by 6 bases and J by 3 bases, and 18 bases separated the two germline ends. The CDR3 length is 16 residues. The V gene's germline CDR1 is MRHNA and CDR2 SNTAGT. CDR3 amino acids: CASSPYARVCGNTIYF. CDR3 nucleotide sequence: TGTGCCAGCAGCCCTTATGCCAGGGTCTGTGGAAACACCATATATTTT.

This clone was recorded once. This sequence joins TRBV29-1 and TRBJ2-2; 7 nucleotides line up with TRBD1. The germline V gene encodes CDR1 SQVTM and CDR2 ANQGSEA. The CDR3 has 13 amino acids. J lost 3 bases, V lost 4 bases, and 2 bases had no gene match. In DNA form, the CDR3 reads TGCAGCGTTGGGGACAGTGACACCGGGGAGCTGTTTTTT. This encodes CSVGDSDTGELFF.

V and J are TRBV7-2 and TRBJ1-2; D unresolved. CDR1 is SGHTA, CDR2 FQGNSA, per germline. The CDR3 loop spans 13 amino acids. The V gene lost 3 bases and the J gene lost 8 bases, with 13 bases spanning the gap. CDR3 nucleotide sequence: TGTGCCAGCAGCTTTGTACGTTTCGGCGGCTACACCTTC. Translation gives CASSFVRFGGYTF.

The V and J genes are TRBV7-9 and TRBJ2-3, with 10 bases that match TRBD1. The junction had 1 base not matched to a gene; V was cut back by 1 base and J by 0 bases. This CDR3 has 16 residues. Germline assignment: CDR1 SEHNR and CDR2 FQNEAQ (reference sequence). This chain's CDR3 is CASSLGQGASTDTQYF. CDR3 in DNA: TGTGCCAGCAGCTTAGGACAGGGGGCAAGCACAGATACGCAGTATTTT.

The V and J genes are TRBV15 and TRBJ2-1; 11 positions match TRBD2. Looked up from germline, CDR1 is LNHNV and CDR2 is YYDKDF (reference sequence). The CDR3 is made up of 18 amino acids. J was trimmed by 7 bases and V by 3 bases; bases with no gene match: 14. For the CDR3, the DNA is TGTGCCACCAGCAGTCTAGCGGGGGGCTTTCTTCGGAGAAATGAGCAGTTCTTC. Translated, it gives CATSSLAGGFLRRNEQFF.

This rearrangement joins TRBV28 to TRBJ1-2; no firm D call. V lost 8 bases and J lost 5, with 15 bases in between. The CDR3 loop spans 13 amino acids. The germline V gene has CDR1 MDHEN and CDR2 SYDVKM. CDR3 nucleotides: TGTGCCAGCGATTCGGCAGGCCCTTATGGCTACACCTTC. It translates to CASDSAGPYGYTF.

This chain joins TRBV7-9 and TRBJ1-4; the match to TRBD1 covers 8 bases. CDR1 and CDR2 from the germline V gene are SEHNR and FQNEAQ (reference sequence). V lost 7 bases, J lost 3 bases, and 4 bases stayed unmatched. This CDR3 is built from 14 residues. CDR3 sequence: CASTQGAANEKLFF. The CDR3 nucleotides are TGTGCCAGCACCCAGGGGGCAGCTAATGAAAAACTGTTTTTT.

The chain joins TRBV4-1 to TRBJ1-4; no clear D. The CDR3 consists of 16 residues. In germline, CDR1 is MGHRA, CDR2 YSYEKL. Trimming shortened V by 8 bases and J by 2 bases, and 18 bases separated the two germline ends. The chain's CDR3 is CASYPVARATNEKLFF. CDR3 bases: TGCGCCAGCTACCCGGTGGCACGGGCCACTAATGAAAAACTGTTTTTT.

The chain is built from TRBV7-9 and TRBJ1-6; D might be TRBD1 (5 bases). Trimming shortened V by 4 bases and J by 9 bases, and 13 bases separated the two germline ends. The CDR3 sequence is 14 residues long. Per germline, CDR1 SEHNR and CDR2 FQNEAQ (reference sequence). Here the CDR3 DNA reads TGTGCCAGCAGCTGGGGGGACTTCAGTTCACCCCTCCACTTT. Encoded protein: CASSWGDFSSPLHF.

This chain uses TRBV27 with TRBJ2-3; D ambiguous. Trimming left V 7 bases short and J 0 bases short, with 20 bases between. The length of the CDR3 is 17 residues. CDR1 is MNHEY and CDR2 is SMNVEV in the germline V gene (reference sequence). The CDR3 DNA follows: TGTGCCAGCACCCGTTCTCGATCTAGGAGTAGCACAGATACGCAGTATTTT. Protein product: CASTRSRSRSSTDTQYF.

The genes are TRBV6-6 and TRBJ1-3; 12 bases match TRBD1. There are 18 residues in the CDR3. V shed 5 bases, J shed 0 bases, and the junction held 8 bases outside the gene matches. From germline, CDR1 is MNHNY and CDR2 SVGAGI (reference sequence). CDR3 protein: CASSRGTGGVSSGNTIYF. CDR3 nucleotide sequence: TGTGCCAGCAGTCGCGGGACAGGGGGCGTCAGCTCTGGAAACACCATATATTTT.

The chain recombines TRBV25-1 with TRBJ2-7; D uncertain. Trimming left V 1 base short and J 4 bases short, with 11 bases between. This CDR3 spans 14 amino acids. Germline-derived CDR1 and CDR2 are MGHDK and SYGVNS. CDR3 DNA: TGTGCCAGCAGTGAATTTAATTCCAGATACGAGCAGTACTTC. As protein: CASSEFNSRYEQYF.